The sequence of this TCR beta chain was determined in a study of T cell responses to AZD1222 COVID-19 vaccine. General study results and limits: Baseline testing showed seropositivity in only a handful of AZD1222 recipients. Nearly half of the spike-specific TCRs reportedly recognize variant regions that carry no mutations.

Deletions cut 1 base from V and 9 bases from J, with 13 bases between. The CDR3 runs 14 residues. Germline V gene data show CDR1 as KGHSH and CDR2 as LQKENI. With respect to this clone: The antigen remains unidentified.

Profiled with immunoSEQ multiplex PCR; TCRdb holds only in-frame clones, not every one. The sample gives approximately 84,000 clones, around 91% of which show up once; roughly 2.7% is in the top ten. Sample: peripheral blood, taken 28 days after the second AZD1222 dose. The sequence derives from an adult who received the AZD1222 COVID-19 vaccine. The genes are TRBV18 and TRBJ2-1; a weak D match, TRBD1 (6 bases). The CDR3 loop reads CASSPQQGSREQFF. The CDR3 DNA sequence: TGTGCCAGCTCACCACAGCAGGGGAGTCGTGAGCAGTTCTTC.